Reported below is one T cell receptor beta chain. CDR1 and CDR2 from the germline V gene are MDHEN and SYDVKM. Trimming left V 7 bases short and J 6 bases short, with 12 bases between. CDR3 length: 12 amino acids. The table came from immunoSEQ multiplex PCR; TCRdb's copy has only in-frame clones and leaves some out. This sample has around 160,000 clones; around 90% occur once, and the top ten carry around 1.3%. The sample belongs to a study of T cell responses to AZD1222 COVID-19 vaccine. The rearrangement links TRBV28 to TRBJ1-1; tentative D call: TRBD1 (5 bases). The TCR comes from an adult who received the AZD1222 COVID-19 vaccine. The input for sequencing was peripheral blood, taken 28 days after the second AZD1222 dose. This CDR3 is CASTGRGAEAFF. CDR3 nucleotide sequence: TGTGCCAGCACGGGGCGCGGCGCTGAAGCTTTCTTT.